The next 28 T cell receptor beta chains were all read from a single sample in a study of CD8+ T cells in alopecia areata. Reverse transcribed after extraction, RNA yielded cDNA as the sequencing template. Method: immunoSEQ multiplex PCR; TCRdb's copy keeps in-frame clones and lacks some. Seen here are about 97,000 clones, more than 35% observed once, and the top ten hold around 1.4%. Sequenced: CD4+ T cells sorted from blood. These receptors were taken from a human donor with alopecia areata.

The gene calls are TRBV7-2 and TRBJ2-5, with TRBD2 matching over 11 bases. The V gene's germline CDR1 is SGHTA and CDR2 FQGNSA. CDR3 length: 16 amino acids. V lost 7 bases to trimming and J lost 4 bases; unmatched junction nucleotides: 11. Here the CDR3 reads CASNRRSGGALETQYF. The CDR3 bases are TGTGCCAGCAACCGACGTAGCGGGGGGGCCCTAGAGACCCAGTACTTC.

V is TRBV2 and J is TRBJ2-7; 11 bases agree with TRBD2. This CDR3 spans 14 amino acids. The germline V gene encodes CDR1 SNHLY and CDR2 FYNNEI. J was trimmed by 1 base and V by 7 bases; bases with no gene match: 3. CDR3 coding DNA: TGTGCCAGCACGCGACTAGCGGGGTCCTACGAGCAGTACTTC. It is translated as CASTRLAGSYEQYF.

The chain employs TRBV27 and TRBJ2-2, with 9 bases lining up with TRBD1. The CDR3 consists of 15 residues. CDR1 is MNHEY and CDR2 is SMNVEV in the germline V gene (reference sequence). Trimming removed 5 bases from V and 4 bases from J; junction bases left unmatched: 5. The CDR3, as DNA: TGTGCCAGCAGTAAACAGGGGGCCGGCACCGGGGAGCTGTTTTTT. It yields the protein CASSKQGAGTGELFF.

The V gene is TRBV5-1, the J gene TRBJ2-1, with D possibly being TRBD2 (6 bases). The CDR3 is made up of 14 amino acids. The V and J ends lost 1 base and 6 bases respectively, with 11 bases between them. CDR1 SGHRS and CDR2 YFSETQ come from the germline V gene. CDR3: CASSLQLAGNEQFF. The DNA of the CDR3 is TGCGCCAGCAGCTTGCAACTAGCTGGCAATGAGCAGTTCTTC.

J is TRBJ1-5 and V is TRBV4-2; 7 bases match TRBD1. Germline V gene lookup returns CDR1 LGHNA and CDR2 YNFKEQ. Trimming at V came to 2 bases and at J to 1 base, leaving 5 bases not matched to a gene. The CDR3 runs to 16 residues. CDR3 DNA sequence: TGTGCCAGCAGCCAACACGACAGGGCAAGCAATCAGCCCCAGCATTTT. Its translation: CASSQHDRASNQPQHF.

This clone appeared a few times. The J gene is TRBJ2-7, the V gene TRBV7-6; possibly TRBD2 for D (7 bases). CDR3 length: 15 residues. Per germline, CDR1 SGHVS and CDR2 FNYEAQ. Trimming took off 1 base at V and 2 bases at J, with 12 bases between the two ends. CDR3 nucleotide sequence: TGTGCCAGCAGCTTAGTCGCGGGGGACACCTACGAGCAGTACTTC. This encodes CASSLVAGDTYEQYF.

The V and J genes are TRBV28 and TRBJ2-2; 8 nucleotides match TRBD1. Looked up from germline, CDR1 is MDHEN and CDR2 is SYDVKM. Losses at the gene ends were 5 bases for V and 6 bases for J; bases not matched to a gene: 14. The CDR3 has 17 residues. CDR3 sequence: CASSPPGNRGFPGELFF. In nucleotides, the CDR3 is TGTGCCAGCAGTCCCCCGGGGAACAGGGGGTTCCCCGGGGAGCTGTTTTTT.

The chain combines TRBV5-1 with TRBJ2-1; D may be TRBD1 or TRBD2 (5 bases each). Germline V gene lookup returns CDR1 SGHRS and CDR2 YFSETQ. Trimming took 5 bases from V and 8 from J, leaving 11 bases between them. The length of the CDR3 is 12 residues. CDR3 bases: TGCGCCAGCAGTTGGGACGGGTATGAGCAGTTCTTC. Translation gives CASSWDGYEQFF.

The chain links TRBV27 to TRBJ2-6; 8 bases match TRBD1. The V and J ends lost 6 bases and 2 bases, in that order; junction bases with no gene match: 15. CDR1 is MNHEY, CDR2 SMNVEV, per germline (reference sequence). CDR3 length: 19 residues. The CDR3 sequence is CASRNKSPTGAAGANVLTF. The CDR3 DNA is TGTGCCAGCAGGAATAAGAGCCCGACAGGGGCCGCTGGGGCCAACGTCCTGACTTTC.

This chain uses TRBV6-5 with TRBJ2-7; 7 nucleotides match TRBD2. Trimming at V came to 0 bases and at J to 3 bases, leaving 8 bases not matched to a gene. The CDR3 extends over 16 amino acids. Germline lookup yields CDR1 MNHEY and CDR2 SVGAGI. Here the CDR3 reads CASSYSRTSVSYEQYF. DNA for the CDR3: TGTGCCAGCAGTTACTCAAGGACTAGTGTTAGCTACGAGCAGTACTTC.

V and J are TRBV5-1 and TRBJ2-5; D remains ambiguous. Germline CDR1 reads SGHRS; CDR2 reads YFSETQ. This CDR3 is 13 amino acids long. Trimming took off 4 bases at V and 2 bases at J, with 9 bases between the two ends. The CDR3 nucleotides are TGCGCCAGCAGCCGAAACCCACAAGAGACCCAGTACTTC. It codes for CASSRNPQETQYF.

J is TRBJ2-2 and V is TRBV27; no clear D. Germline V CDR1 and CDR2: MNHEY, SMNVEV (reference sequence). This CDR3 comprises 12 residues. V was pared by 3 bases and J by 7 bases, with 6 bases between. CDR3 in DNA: TGTGCCAGCAGTTTTTCACTCGGGGAGCTGTTTTTT. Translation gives CASSFSLGELFF.

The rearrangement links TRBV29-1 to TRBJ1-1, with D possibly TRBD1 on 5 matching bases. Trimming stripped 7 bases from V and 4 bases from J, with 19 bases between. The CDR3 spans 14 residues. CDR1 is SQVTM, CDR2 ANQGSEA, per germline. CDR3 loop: CSGLLQGGGTEAFF. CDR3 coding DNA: TGCAGCGGACTGCTCCAGGGCGGCGGCACTGAAGCTTTCTTT.

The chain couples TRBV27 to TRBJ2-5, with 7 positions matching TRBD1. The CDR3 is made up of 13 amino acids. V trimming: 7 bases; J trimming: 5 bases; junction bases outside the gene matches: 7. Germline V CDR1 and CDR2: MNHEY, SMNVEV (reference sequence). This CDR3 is CASIRTGRETQYF. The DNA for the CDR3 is TGTGCCAGCATAAGGACAGGAAGGGAGACCCAGTACTTC.

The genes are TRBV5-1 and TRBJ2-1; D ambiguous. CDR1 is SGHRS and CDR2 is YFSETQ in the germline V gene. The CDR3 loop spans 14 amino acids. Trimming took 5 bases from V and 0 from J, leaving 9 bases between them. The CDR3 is CASRARPSYNEQFF. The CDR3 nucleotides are TGCGCCAGCAGAGCCCGACCCTCCTACAATGAGCAGTTCTTC.

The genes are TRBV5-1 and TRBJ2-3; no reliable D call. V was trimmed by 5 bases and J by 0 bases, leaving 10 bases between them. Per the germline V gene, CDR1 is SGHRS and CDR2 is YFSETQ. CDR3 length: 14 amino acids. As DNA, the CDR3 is TGCGCCAGCAGGATATTAAGAAGCACAGATACGCAGTATTTT. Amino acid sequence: CASRILRSTDTQYF.

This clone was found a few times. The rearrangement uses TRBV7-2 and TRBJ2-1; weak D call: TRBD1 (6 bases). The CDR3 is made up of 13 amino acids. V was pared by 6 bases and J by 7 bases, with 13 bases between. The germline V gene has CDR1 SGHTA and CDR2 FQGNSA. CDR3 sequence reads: CASRREQGNEQFF. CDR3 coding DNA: TGTGCCAGCAGGCGTGAACAGGGAAATGAGCAGTTCTTC.

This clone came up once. The CDR3 region is CASSQDHRAYEQYF. Here the CDR3 DNA reads TGTGCCAGCAGCCAAGATCACAGAGCCTACGAGCAGTACTTC. The chain recombines TRBV4-2 with TRBJ2-7; D not resolved. V lost 0 bases and J 2 bases, leaving 8 bases between the germline ends. The germline V gene has CDR1 LGHNA and CDR2 YNFKEQ. The CDR3 runs to 14 residues.

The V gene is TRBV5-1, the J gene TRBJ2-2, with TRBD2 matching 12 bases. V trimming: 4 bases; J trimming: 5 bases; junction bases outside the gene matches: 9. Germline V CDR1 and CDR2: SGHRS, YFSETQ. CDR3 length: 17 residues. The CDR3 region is CASSPRTSGIYTGELFF. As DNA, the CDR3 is TGCGCCAGCAGCCCCCGGACTAGCGGGATATATACCGGGGAGCTGTTTTTT.

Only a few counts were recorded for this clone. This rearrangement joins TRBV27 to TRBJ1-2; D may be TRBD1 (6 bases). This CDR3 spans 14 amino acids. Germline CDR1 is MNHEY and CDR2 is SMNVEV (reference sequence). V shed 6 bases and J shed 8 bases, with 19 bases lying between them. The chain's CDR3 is CASRGKGDANGYTF. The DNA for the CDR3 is TGTGCCAGCAGGGGTAAGGGGGATGCGAACGGCTACACCTTC.

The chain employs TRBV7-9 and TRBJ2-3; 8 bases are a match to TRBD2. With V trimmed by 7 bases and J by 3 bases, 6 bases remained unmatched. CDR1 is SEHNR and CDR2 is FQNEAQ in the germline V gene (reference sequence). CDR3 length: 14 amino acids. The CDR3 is CASTTGGPTDTQYF. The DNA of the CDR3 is TGTGCCAGCACTACGGGAGGGCCGACAGATACGCAGTATTTT.

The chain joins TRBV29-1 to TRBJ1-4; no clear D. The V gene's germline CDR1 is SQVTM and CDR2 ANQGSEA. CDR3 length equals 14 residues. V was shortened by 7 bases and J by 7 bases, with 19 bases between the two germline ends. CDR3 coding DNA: TGCAGCGCGACTGGACCAGGCACGATTGAAAAACTGTTTTTT. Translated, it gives CSATGPGTIEKLFF. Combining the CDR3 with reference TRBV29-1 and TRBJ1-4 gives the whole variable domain SAVISQKPSRDICQRGTSLTIQCQVDSQVTMMFWYRQQPGQSLTLIATANQGSEATYESGFVIDKFPISRPNLTFSTLTVSNMSPEDSSIYLCSATGPGTIEKLFFGSGTQLSVL.

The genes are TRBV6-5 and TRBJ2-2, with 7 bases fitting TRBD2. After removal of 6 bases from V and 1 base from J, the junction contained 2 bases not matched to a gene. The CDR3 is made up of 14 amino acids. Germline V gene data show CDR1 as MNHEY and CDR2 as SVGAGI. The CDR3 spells CASRLALNTGELFF. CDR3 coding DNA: TGTGCCAGCAGACTAGCGTTGAACACCGGGGAGCTGTTTTTT.

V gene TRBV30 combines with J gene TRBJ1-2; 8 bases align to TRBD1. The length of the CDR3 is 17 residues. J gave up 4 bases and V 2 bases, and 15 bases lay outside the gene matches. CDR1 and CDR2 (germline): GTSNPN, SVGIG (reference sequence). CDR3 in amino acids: CAWSPEFTGTGIYGYTF. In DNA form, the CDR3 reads TGTGCCTGGAGTCCGGAGTTTACCGGGACAGGAATCTATGGCTACACCTTC.

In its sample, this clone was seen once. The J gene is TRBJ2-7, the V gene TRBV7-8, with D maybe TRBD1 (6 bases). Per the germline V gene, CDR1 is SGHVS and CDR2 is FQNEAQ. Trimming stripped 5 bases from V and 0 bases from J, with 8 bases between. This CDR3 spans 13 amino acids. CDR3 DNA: TGTGCCAGCAGCCGGACAGACTCCTACGAGCAGTACTTC. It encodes CASSRTDSYEQYF.

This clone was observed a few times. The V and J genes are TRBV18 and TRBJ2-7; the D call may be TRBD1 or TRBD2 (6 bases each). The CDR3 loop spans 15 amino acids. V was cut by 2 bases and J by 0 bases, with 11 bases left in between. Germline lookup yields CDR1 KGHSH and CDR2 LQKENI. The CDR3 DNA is TGTGCCAGCTCACCATCCGGGGGCCTCTCCTACGAGCAGTACTTC. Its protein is CASSPSGGLSYEQYF.

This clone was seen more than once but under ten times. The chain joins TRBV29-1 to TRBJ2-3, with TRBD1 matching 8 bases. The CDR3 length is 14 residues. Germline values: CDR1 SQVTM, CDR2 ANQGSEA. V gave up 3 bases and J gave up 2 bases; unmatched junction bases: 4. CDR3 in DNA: TGCAGCGTTGATTCGACAGGGGCCACAGATACGCAGTATTTT. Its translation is CSVDSTGATDTQYF.

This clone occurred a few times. The CDR3 region has the DNA TGTGCCAGCAGCCATAAACCCGGAACAGAAGCTTTCTTT. Its translation: CASSHKPGTEAFF. The rearrangement joins TRBV7-9 to TRBJ1-1; D remains ambiguous. Trimming cost V 5 bases and J 8 bases, with 15 bases left between them. This CDR3 has 13 residues. Germline V gene lookup returns CDR1 SEHNR and CDR2 FQNEAQ (reference sequence).